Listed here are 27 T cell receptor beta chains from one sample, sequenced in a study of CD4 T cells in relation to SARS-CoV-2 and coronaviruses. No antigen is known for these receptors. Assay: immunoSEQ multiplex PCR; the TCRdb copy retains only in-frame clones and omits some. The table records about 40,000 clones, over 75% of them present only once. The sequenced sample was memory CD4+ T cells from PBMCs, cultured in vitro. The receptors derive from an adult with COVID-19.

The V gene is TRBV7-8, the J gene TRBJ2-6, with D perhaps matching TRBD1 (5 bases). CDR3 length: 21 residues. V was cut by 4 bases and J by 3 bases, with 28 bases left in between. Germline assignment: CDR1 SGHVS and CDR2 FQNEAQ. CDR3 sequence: CASSYRRQRQSGVFGANVLTF. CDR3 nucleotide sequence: TGTGCCAGCAGCTACCGCCGACAGCGCCAAAGTGGGGTATTTGGGGCCAACGTCCTGACTTTC.

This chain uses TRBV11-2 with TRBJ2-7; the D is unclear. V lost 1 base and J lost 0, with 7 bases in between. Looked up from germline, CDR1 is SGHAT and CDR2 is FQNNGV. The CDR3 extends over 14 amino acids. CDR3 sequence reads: CASSLGYSSYEQYF. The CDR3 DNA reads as TGTGCCAGCAGCTTAGGGTATAGCTCCTACGAGCAGTACTTC.

The CDR3 loop reads CASNFRERGGELFF. DNA for the CDR3: TGTGCCAGCAACTTCAGGGAAAGGGGCGGGGAGCTGTTTTTT. The chain recombines TRBV6-5 with TRBJ2-2; TRBD1 is a possible D gene (5 bases). Germline-derived CDR1 and CDR2 are MNHEY and SVGAGI. The CDR3 has 14 amino acids. V was shortened by 7 bases and J by 7 bases, with 16 bases between the two germline ends.

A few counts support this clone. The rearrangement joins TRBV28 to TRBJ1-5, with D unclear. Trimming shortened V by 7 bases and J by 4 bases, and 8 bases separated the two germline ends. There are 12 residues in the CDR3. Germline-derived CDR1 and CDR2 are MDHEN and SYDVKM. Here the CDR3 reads CASMGGNQPQHF. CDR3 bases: TGTGCCAGCATGGGAGGGAATCAGCCCCAGCATTTT.

CDR3 DNA: TGTGCCAGCAGTATTAGAGGGACTAGCGGCAATGAGCAGTTCTTC. Residues: CASSIRGTSGNEQFF. The chain has TRBV2 and TRBJ2-1, with 11 bases identical to TRBD2. The V and J ends lost 5 bases and 6 bases, in that order; junction bases with no gene match: 6. This CDR3 contains 15 residues. The V gene's germline CDR1 is SNHLY and CDR2 FYNNEI.

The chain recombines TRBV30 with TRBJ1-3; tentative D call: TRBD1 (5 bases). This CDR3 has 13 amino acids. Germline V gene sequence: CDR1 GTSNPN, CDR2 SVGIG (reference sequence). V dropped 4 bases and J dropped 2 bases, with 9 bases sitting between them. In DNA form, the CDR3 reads TGTGCCTGGACAATGGGGCCTGGAAACACCATATATTTT. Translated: CAWTMGPGNTIYF.

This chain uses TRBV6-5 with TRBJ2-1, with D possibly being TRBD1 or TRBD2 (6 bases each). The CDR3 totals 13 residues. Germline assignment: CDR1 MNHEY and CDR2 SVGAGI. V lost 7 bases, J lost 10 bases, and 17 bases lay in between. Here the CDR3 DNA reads TGTGCCAGCACCGTAGAGGGGGGATCAGAGCAGTTCTTC. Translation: CASTVEGGSEQFF.

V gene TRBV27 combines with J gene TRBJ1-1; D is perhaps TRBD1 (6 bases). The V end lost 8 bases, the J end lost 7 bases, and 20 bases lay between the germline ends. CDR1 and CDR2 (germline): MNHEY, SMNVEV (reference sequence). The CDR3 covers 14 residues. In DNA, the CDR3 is TGTGCCAGCCATGAGGGGGGAAGGGGATTTGAAGCTTTCTTT. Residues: CASHEGGRGFEAFF.

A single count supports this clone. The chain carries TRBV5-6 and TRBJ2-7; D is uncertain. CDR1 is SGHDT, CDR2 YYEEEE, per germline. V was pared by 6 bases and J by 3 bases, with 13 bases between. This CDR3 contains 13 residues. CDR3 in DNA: TGTGCCAGCACCATCTGGGGTGTCTACGAGCAGTACTTC. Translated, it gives CASTIWGVYEQYF.

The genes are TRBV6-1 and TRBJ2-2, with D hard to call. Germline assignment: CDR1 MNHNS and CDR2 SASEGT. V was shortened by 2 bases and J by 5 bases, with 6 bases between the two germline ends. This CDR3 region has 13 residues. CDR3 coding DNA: TGTGCCAGCAGTGAAATGTTGACCGGGGAGCTGTTTTTT. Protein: CASSEMLTGELFF.

The CDR3 bases are TGCAGCGTTGATGGCGGACTTAATGAAAAACTGTTTTTT. Translation: CSVDGGLNEKLFF. V usage is TRBV29-1 and J usage is TRBJ1-4, with D unclear. The CDR3 totals 13 residues. V shed 3 bases and J shed 4 bases, with 9 bases lying between them. CDR1 SQVTM and CDR2 ANQGSEA come from the germline V gene.

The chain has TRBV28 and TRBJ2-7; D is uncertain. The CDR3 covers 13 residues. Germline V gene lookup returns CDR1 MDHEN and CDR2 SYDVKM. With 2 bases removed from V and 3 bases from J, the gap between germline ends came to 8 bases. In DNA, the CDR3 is TGTGCCAGCAGTTTAATAAGGGTCTACGAGCAGTACTTC. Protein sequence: CASSLIRVYEQYF.

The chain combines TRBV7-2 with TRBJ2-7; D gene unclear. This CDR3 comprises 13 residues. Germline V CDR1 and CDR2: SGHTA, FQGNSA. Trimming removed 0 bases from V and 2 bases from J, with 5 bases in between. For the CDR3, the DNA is TGTGCCAGCAGCTTAGCAGGGACCTACGAGCAGTACTTC. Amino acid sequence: CASSLAGTYEQYF.

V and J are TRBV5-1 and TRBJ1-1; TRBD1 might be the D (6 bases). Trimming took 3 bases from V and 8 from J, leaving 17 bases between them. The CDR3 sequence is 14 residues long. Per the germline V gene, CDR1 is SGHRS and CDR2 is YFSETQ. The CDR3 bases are TGCGCCAGCAGCTATACAGGGACCGGCGCGGAAGCTTTCTTT. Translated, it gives CASSYTGTGAEAFF.

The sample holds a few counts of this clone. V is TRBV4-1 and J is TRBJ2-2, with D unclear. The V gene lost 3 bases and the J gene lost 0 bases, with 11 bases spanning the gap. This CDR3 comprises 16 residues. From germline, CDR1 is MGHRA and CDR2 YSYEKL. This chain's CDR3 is CASSHLFRTNTGELFF. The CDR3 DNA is TGCGCCAGCAGCCACTTGTTCCGGACGAACACCGGGGAGCTGTTTTTT.

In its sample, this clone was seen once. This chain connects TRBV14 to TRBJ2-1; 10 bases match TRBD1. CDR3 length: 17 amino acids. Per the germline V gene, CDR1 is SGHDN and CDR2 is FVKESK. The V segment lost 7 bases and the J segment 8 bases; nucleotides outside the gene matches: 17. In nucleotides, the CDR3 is TGTGCCAGCACTTACCTCCCGGGACAGGGGACATTAGATGAGCAGTTCTTC. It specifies CASTYLPGQGTLDEQFF. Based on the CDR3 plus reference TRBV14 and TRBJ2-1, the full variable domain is EAGVTQFPSHSVIEKGQTVTLRCDPISGHDNLYWYRRVMGKEIKFLLHFVKESKQDESGMPNNRFLAERTGGTYSTLKVQPAELEDSGVYFCASTYLPGQGTLDEQFFGPGTRLTVL.

The DNA for the CDR3 is TGCGCCAGCAGCTCAAATCCAGGGGGCGCAGTCACTGAAGCTTTCTTT. Translating gives CASSSNPGGAVTEAFF. The chain couples TRBV5-1 to TRBJ1-1; TRBD1 matches 8 bases. The CDR3 extends over 16 amino acids. The J segment lost 4 bases and the V segment lost 3 bases, leaving 11 bases of the junction unmatched. Germline V gene sequence: CDR1 SGHRS, CDR2 YFSETQ.

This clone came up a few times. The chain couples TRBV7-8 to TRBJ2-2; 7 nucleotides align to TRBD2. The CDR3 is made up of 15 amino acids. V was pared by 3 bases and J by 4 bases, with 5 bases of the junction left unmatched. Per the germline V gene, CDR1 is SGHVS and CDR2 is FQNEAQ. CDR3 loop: CASSFQRGFTGELFF. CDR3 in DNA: TGTGCCAGCAGCTTTCAGCGGGGATTCACCGGGGAGCTGTTTTTT.

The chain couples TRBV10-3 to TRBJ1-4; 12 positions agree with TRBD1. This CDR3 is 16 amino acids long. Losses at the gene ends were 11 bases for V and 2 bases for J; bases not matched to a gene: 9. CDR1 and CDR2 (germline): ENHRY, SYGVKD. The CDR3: CASTPGQGATNEKLFF. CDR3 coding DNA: TGTGCCTCTACTCCGGGACAGGGGGCCACTAATGAAAAACTGTTTTTT.

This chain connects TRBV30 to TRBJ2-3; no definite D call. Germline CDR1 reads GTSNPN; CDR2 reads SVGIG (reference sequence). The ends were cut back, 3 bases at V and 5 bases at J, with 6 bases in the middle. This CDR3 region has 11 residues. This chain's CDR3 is CAWRAVDTQYF. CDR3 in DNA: TGTGCCTGGAGGGCGGTAGATACGCAGTATTTT.

The CDR3: CASMGLAPNAQEQYF. The CDR3 nucleotides are TGTGCCAGTATGGGACTAGCGCCTAATGCTCAAGAGCAGTACTTC. The genes are TRBV19 and TRBJ2-7, with 10 bases fitting TRBD2. The V and J ends lost 7 bases and 7 bases, in that order; junction bases with no gene match: 13. Germline CDR1 reads LNHDA; CDR2 reads SQIVND (reference sequence). The CDR3 is made up of 15 amino acids.

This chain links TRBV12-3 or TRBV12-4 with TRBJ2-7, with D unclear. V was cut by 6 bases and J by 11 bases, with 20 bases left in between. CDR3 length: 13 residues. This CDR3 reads CASSPSGSRREYF. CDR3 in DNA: TGTGCCAGCAGCCCATCGGGTAGCCGCCGAGAGTACTTC.

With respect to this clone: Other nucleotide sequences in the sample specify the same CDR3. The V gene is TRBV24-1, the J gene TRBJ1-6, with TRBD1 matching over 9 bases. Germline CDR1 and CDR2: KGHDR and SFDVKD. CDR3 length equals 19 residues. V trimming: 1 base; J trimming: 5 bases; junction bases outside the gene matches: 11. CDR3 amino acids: CATSDFKSLWTGDNSPLHF. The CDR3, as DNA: TGTGCCACCAGTGATTTCAAATCCCTGTGGACAGGGGATAATTCACCCCTCCACTTT.

The CDR3 spells CASSSDPNTEAFF. The CDR3 nucleotides read TGTGCCAGCAGCTCCGACCCAAACACTGAAGCTTTCTTT. The chain joins TRBV5-4 to TRBJ1-1; D gene ambiguous. The CDR3 totals 13 residues. V was trimmed by 3 bases and J by 2 bases, leaving 8 bases between them. Germline loops: CDR1 SGHNT, CDR2 YYREEE (reference sequence).

DNA of the CDR3: TGTGCCAGCAGTTTAAATCCCGGGACAGGGAACACTGAAGCTTTCTTT. It encodes CASSLNPGTGNTEAFF. This rearrangement joins TRBV28 to TRBJ1-1; TRBD1 aligns across 8 bases. V gave up 2 bases and J gave up 1 base; unmatched junction bases: 6. The CDR3 covers 16 residues. Germline V gene lookup returns CDR1 MDHEN and CDR2 SYDVKM.

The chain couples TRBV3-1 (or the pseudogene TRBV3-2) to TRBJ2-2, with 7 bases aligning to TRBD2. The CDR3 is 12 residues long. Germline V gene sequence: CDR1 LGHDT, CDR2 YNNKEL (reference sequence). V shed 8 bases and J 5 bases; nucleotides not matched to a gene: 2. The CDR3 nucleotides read TGTGCCAGCGTCGGGAGGACCGGGGAGCTGTTTTTT. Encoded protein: CASVGRTGELFF.

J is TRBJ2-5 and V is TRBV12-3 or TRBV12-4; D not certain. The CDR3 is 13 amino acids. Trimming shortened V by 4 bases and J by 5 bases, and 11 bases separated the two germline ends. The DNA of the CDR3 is TGTGCCAGCAGTTCGGGCTTTAGCGAGACCCAGTACTTC. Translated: CASSSGFSETQYF.